A single sample is the source of the 30 T cell receptor beta chains below, sequenced in a study of blood T cell repertoires in COVID-19. The method was immunoSEQ multiplex PCR; TCRdb's version includes in-frame clones alone and lacks a portion of them. The table includes around 160,000 clones, under 90% detected once. Sequences were obtained from peripheral blood. Receptors were obtained from an elderly woman with acute or convalescent COVID-19.

The chain is built from TRBV6-1 and TRBJ2-5; possible D gene TRBD2, 7 bases. In germline, CDR1 is MNHNS, CDR2 SASEGT. Trimming cost V 4 bases and J 3 bases, with 24 bases left between them. CDR3 length equals 18 residues. The CDR3, as DNA: TGTGCCAGCAGTGCAATGGGCGGGGGCAGGAAAGTAAAAGAGACCCAGTACTTC. Residues: CASSAMGGGRKVKETQYF.

The V call is TRBV6-5, the J call TRBJ1-2, with D tentatively TRBD1 (5 bases). Germline-derived CDR1 and CDR2 are MNHEY and SVGAGI. The V end was cut by 6 bases, the J end by 6 bases, with 17 bases between. The CDR3 runs 14 residues. CDR3 sequence reads: CASSFRVEKNGYTF. The CDR3 DNA follows: TGTGCCAGCAGCTTCAGGGTCGAGAAGAATGGCTACACCTTC.

About this clone itself: An end of the junction does not agree with germline; a read error may underlie this. The V call is TRBV10-3, the J call TRBJ2-2, with TRBD2 matching 8 bases. There are 16 residues in the CDR3. The V gene's germline CDR1 is ENHRY and CDR2 SYGVKD. Here the CDR3 reads CATSNGLAGTTGELFF. CDR3 bases: TGTGCCACCAGTAACGGGTTAGCGGGAACTACCGGGGAGCTGTTTTTT.

V usage is TRBV6-5 and J usage is TRBJ2-3; 13 bases line up with TRBD2. Germline lookup yields CDR1 MNHEY and CDR2 SVGAGI. The CDR3 has 15 residues. The V segment lost 8 bases and the J segment 1 base; nucleotides outside the gene matches: 3. DNA for the CDR3: TGTGCCAGCCGGACTAGCGGGGGTGGCACAGATACGCAGTATTTT. Its translation is CASRTSGGGTDTQYF.

V usage is TRBV18 and J usage is TRBJ1-2, with D maybe TRBD1 (6 bases). Germline V CDR1 and CDR2: KGHSH, LQKENI. V was clipped by 3 bases and J by 2 bases, with 10 bases between them. CDR3 size: 14 residues. The CDR3 DNA follows: TGTGCCAGCTCACCCGGACAGCAGAACTATGGCTACACCTTC. Translating it yields CASSPGQQNYGYTF.

This clone was detected only a few times. The chain is built from TRBV3-1 (or the pseudogene TRBV3-2) and TRBJ2-1, with 8 bases lining up with TRBD1. Losses at the gene ends were 3 bases for V and 8 bases for J; bases not matched to a gene: 6. The CDR3 has 14 residues. CDR1 is LGHDT, CDR2 YNNKEL, per germline (reference sequence). DNA for the CDR3: TGTGCCAGCAGCCACCAGGGGGCTCGGGATGAGCAGTTCTTC. It encodes CASSHQGARDEQFF.

The CDR3 spells CASREKRGSYNEQFF. DNA of the CDR3: TGTGCCAGCAGGGAAAAGCGGGGGAGCTACAATGAGCAGTTCTTC. V and J are TRBV2 and TRBJ2-1; TRBD2 agrees at 8 bases. The V segment lost 6 bases and the J segment 3 bases; nucleotides outside the gene matches: 7. Germline loops: CDR1 SNHLY, CDR2 FYNNEI. This CDR3 comprises 15 residues.

The gene calls are TRBV7-9 and TRBJ1-4; a possible D gene is TRBD1 (5 bases). This CDR3 spans 18 amino acids. Per the germline V gene, CDR1 is SEHNR and CDR2 is FQNEAQ (reference sequence). The ends were cut back, 4 bases at V and 0 bases at J, with 18 bases in the middle. CDR3 protein: CASSSPGGRGATNEKLFF. The CDR3 DNA sequence: TGTGCCAGCAGCTCCCCAGGAGGGAGGGGTGCAACTAATGAAAAACTGTTTTTT.

The V call is TRBV7-2, the J call TRBJ2-1; 7 bases map to TRBD2. The J segment lost 9 bases and the V segment lost 4 bases, leaving 15 bases of the junction unmatched. There are 16 residues in the CDR3. Per the germline V gene, CDR1 is SGHTA and CDR2 is FQGNSA. The CDR3 sequence: CASSSTATSPLGEQFF. Written as DNA, the CDR3 is TGTGCCAGCAGCTCGACGGCGACTAGCCCTTTAGGTGAGCAGTTCTTC.

The chain couples TRBV18 to TRBJ1-3, with D hard to call. The CDR3 spans 15 residues. Between the trimmed V and J ends, which lost 3 bases and 0 bases, there was a span of 9 bases. Germline V lookup: CDR1 KGHSH, CDR2 LQKENI. CDR3 nucleotides: TGTGCCAGCTCACCCGGAGAGAGCTCTGGAAACACCATATATTTT. This gives the protein CASSPGESSGNTIYF.

The rearrangement uses TRBV7-9 and TRBJ1-2; 7 bases are shared with TRBD1. This CDR3 is built from 14 residues. CDR1 is SEHNR, CDR2 FQNEAQ, per germline (reference sequence). Trimming took 3 bases from V and 3 from J; bases not matched to a gene: 4. CDR3 coding DNA: TGTGCCAGCAGCTTCAGGGGGGCCTACTATGGCTACACCTTC. This encodes CASSFRGAYYGYTF.

The gene calls are TRBV7-9 and TRBJ1-2, with D tentatively TRBD1 (5 bases). The CDR3 is 15 amino acids. Deletions cut 4 bases from V and 6 bases from J, with 18 bases between. Germline CDR1 SEHNR, CDR2 FQNEAQ (reference sequence). In DNA, the CDR3 is TGTGCCAGCAGCTCGGAGGGGAAAGGCCGCGATGGCTACACCTTC. Translating it yields CASSSEGKGRDGYTF.

This clone was detected only once. The chain has TRBV5-1 and TRBJ2-3, with a possible D match to TRBD2 (7 bases). Germline V gene sequence: CDR1 SGHRS, CDR2 YFSETQ. This CDR3 is built from 14 residues. Trimming cost V 5 bases and J 0 bases, with 10 bases left between them. The CDR3 nucleotides read TGCGCCAGCAGGGGGGGGCCTAGCACAGATACGCAGTATTTT. As protein: CASRGGPSTDTQYF.

This rearrangement joins TRBV14 to TRBJ2-2, with D possibly being TRBD2 (6 bases). CDR1 and CDR2 from the germline V gene are SGHDN and FVKESK. The CDR3 runs 15 residues. V lost 3 bases to trimming and J lost 4 bases, with 12 bases between them. The CDR3 sequence is CASSQVRGGTGELFF. The CDR3 coding sequence is TGTGCCAGCAGCCAGGTCCGGGGAGGCACCGGGGAGCTGTTTTTT. The full variable domain, completed using reference TRBV14 and TRBJ2-2, is EAGVTQFPSHSVIEKGQTVTLRCDPISGHDNLYWYRRVMGKEIKFLLHFVKESKQDESGMPNNRFLAERTGGTYSTLKVQPAELEDSGVYFCASSQVRGGTGELFFGEGSRLTVL.

V gene TRBV27 combines with J gene TRBJ2-1; 8 nucleotides agree with TRBD1. Germline assignment: CDR1 MNHEY and CDR2 SMNVEV (reference sequence). The CDR3 is 15 residues long. With 4 bases clipped from V and 4 bases from J, the junction kept 6 bases outside the gene matches. CDR3 region: CASSSGQGGYNEQFF. The CDR3 nucleotides read TGTGCCAGCAGTTCCGGACAGGGTGGTTACAATGAGCAGTTCTTC.

The chain is built from TRBV6-5 and TRBJ2-3; 8 nucleotides line up with TRBD2. Germline V CDR1 and CDR2: MNHEY, SVGAGI. This CDR3 is built from 16 residues. The V segment lost 2 bases and the J segment 2 bases; nucleotides outside the gene matches: 6. CDR3 in amino acids: CASSYGGGHITDTQYF. The CDR3 DNA is TGTGCCAGCAGTTACGGCGGGGGGCACATCACAGATACGCAGTATTTT.

V is TRBV18 and J is TRBJ2-1; 9 nucleotides agree with TRBD1. Germline V lookup: CDR1 KGHSH, CDR2 LQKENI. With V trimmed by 5 bases and J by 10 bases, 3 bases remained unmatched. The CDR3 is 12 residues long. CDR3 region: CASSATGGEQFF. CDR3 sequence (DNA): TGTGCCAGCTCAGCTACAGGGGGCGAGCAGTTCTTC.

Written as DNA, the CDR3 is TGTGCCAGCAGCCAACGACCCATAGCGGGAGAAGACACAGATACGCAGTATTTT. Protein product: CASSQRPIAGEDTDTQYF. The rearrangement joins TRBV4-2 to TRBJ2-3, with 9 positions matching TRBD2. This CDR3 contains 18 residues. CDR1 is LGHNA and CDR2 is YNFKEQ in the germline V gene. The V and J ends lost 2 bases and 2 bases, in that order; junction bases with no gene match: 11.

The chain uses TRBV5-4 and TRBJ2-1, with unresolved D. The CDR3 is 15 amino acids. Deletions cut 4 bases from V and 0 bases from J, with 11 bases between. CDR1 SGHNT and CDR2 YYREEE come from the germline V gene (reference sequence). CDR3 amino acids: CASSRESLSYNEQFF. Written as DNA, the CDR3 is TGTGCCAGCAGCCGCGAAAGTCTCTCCTACAATGAGCAGTTCTTC.

The chain uses TRBV5-4 and TRBJ2-7, with a possible D match to TRBD2 (6 bases). The CDR3 is 14 amino acids. With 0 bases removed from V and 6 bases from J, the gap between germline ends came to 13 bases. CDR1 and CDR2 (germline): SGHNT, YYREEE (reference sequence). The CDR3 region is CASSLDPTGGEQYF. CDR3 sequence (DNA): TGTGCCAGCAGCTTGGACCCAACCGGGGGCGAGCAGTACTTC.

This chain connects TRBV29-1 to TRBJ1-1, with D unclear. Trimming pared 3 bases from V and 8 bases from J, leaving 16 bases between. The CDR3 loop spans 13 amino acids. Germline V gene lookup returns CDR1 SQVTM and CDR2 ANQGSEA. This CDR3 is CSVDATGHQEAFF. Written as DNA, the CDR3 is TGCAGCGTTGACGCAACGGGTCACCAGGAAGCTTTCTTT.

J is TRBJ1-4 and V is TRBV7-6; 7 bases are shared with TRBD1. The CDR3 spans 17 residues. Germline CDR1 is SGHVS and CDR2 is FNYEAQ. Germline trimming cut 6 bases from V and 4 bases from J; bases unmatched to any gene: 14. The CDR3 loop reads CASSLNIPGQYNEKLFF. The CDR3 DNA follows: TGTGCCAGCAGTTTAAACATTCCGGGACAGTATAATGAAAAACTGTTTTTT.

The J gene is TRBJ1-5, the V gene TRBV4-3; the match to TRBD1 covers 9 bases. Trimming took 0 bases from V and 7 from J; bases not matched to a gene: 4. Per the germline V gene, CDR1 is LGHNA and CDR2 is YSLEER. The CDR3 consists of 15 residues. The CDR3 DNA follows: TGCGCCAGCAGCCAAGAGACAGGGGGATGGCAGCCCCAGCATTTT. Protein: CASSQETGGWQPQHF.

The chain has TRBV3-1 (or the pseudogene TRBV3-2) and TRBJ2-3; 10 positions agree with TRBD1. Per germline, CDR1 LGHDT and CDR2 YNNKEL (reference sequence). CDR3 size: 17 residues. V lost 1 base to trimming and J lost 2 bases; unmatched junction nucleotides: 6. CDR3 in amino acids: CASSQAGTGVYTDTQYF. The CDR3, as DNA: TGTGCCAGCAGCCAAGCGGGGACAGGGGTCTACACAGATACGCAGTATTTT.

The chain carries TRBV5-1 and TRBJ2-7, with D possibly being TRBD1 (5 bases). CDR1 and CDR2 from the germline V gene are SGHRS and YFSETQ. V was trimmed by 4 bases and J by 5 bases, leaving 13 bases between them. The CDR3 consists of 13 residues. CDR3 DNA sequence: TGCGCCAGCAGCCAAGTAGGGGTGGACGAGCAGTACTTC. The encoded protein is CASSQVGVDEQYF.

The rearrangement joins TRBV3-1 (or the pseudogene TRBV3-2) to TRBJ1-4; D possibly corresponds to TRBD1 (5 bases). The length of the CDR3 is 14 residues. Germline CDR1 reads LGHDT; CDR2 reads YNNKEL (reference sequence). Trimming left V 3 bases short and J 7 bases short, with 12 bases between. CDR3 residues: CASSQRGLVEKLFF. CDR3 nucleotides: TGTGCCAGCAGCCAGCGGGGACTTGTTGAAAAACTGTTTTTT.

This clone was found once. The chain has TRBV11-2 and TRBJ2-7; tentatively, D is TRBD2 (6 bases). The ends were cut back, 3 bases at V and 0 bases at J, with 9 bases in the middle. Germline lookup yields CDR1 SGHAT and CDR2 FQNNGV. The CDR3 length is 14 residues. In nucleotides, the CDR3 is TGTGCCAGCAGCTTCGCGGGGAGCTCCTACGAGCAGTACTTC. Translating gives CASSFAGSSYEQYF.

This chain joins TRBV27 and TRBJ1-2; 10 nucleotides match TRBD1. J lost 5 bases, V lost 2 bases, and 2 bases had no gene match. The CDR3 covers 14 residues. The germline gives CDR1 MNHEY, CDR2 SMNVEV (reference sequence). The chain's CDR3 is CASSLGTGEYGYTF. CDR3 sequence (DNA): TGTGCCAGCAGTTTAGGGACAGGGGAATATGGCTACACCTTC.

The chain couples TRBV23-1 to TRBJ1-5; D is perhaps TRBD1 (5 bases). TRBV23-1 is an ORF; its function is uncertain. The germline V and J ends were trimmed by 2 bases and 3 bases, with 14 bases remaining between them. The CDR3 has 16 amino acids. The CDR3: CASSQRSREVNQPQHF. DNA for the CDR3: TGCGCCAGCAGTCAACGGTCCAGGGAGGTCAATCAGCCCCAGCATTTT.

The genes are TRBV11-2 and TRBJ1-1, with TRBD1 as a possible D gene (5 bases). The germline V gene encodes CDR1 SGHAT and CDR2 FQNNGV. The length of the CDR3 is 14 residues. V was clipped by 4 bases and J by 4 bases, with 13 bases between them. The CDR3, as DNA: TGTGCCAGCAGCTACCAGGGCTGGAGCACTGAAGCTTTCTTT. Amino acids: CASSYQGWSTEAFF.